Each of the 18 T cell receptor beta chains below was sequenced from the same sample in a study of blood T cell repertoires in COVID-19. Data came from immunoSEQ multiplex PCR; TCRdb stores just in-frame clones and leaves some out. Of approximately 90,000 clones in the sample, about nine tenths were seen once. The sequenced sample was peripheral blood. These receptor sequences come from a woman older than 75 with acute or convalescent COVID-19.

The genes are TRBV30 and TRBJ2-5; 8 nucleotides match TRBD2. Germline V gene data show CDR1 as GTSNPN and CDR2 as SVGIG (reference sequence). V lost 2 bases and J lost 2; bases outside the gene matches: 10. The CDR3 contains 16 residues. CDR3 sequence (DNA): TGTGCCTGGAGTTCCCCGGGACTAGGGGGACAAGAGACCCAGTACTTC. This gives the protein CAWSSPGLGGQETQYF.

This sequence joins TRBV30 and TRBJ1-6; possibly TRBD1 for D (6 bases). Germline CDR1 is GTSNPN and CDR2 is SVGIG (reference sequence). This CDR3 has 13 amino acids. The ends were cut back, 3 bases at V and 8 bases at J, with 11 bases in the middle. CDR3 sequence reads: CAWRQGAYSPLHF. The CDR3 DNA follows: TGTGCCTGGAGACAGGGAGCGTATTCACCCCTCCACTTT.

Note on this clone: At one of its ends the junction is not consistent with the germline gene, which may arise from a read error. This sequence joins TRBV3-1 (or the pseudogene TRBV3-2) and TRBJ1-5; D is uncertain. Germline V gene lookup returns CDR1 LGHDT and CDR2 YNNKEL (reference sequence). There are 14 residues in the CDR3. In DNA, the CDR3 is TGTGCCAGCACCCAAGGAAGGTCGGGTCAGCCCCAGCATTTT. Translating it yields CASTQGRSGQPQHF.

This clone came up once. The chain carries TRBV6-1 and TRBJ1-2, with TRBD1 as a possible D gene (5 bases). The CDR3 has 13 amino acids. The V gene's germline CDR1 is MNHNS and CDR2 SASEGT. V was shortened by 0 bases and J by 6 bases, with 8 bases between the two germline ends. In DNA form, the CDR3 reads TGTGCCAGCAGTGAAGCAATAGGGGATGGCTACACCTTC. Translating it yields CASSEAIGDGYTF.

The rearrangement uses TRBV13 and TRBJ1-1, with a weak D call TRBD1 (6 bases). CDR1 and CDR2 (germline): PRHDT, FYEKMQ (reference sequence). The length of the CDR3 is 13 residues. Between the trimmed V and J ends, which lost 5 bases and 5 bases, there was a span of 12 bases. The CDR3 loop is CASSTGQLTEAFF. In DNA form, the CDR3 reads TGTGCCAGCAGCACAGGACAGCTAACTGAAGCTTTCTTT.

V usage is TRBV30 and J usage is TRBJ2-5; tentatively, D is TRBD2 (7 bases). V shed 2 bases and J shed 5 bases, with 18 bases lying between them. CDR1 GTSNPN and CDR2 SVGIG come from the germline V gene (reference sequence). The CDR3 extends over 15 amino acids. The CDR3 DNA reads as TGTGCCTGGAGTTCACGAGGGGGGGGGCCGGAGACCCAGTACTTC. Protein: CAWSSRGGGPETQYF.

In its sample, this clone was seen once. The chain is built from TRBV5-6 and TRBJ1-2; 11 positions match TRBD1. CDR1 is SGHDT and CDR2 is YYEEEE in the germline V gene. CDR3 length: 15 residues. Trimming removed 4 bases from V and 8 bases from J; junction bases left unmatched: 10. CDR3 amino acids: CASSAGTGGGQGYTF. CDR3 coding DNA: TGTGCCAGCAGCGCCGGGACAGGGGGAGGTCAGGGCTACACCTTC.

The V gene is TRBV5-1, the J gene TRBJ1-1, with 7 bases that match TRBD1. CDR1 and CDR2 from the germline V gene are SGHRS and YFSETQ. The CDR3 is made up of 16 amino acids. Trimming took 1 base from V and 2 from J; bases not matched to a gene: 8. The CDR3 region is CASSLPKGQTNTEAFF. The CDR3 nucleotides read TGCGCCAGCAGCTTGCCTAAGGGACAGACAAACACTGAAGCTTTCTTT.

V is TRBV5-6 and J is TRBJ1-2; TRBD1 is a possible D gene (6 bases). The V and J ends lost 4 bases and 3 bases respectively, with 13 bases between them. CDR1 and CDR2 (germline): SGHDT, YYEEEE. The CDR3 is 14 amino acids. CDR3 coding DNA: TGTGCCAGCAGCCCCACAGGGTATGACTATGGCTACACCTTC. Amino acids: CASSPTGYDYGYTF.

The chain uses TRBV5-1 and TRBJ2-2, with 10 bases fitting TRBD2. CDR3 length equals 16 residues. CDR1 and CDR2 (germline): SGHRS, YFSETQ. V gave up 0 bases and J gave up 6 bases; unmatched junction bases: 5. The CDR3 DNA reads TGCGCCAGCAGCTTGGAAGTAGCGGGGGGACCCGGGGAGCTGTTTTTT. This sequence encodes CASSLEVAGGPGELFF. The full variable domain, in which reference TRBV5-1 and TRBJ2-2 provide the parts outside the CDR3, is KAGVTQTPRYLIKTRGQQVTLSCSPISGHRSVSWYQQTPGQGLQFLFEYFSETQRNKGNFPGRFSGRQFSNSRSEMNVSTLELGDSALYLCASSLEVAGGPGELFFGEGSRLTVL.

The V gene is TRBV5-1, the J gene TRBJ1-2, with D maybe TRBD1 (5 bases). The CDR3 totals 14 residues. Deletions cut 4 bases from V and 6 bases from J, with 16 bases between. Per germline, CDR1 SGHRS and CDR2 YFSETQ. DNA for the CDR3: TGCGCCAGCAGCGCAGGCGCGGGGGGTGATGGCTACACCTTC. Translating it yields CASSAGAGGDGYTF.

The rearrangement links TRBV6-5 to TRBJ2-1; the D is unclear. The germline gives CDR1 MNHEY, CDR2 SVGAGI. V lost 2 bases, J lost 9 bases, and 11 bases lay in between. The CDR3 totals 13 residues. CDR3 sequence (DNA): TGTGCCAGCAGTTACCCAAACTCGCCTGAGCAGTTCTTC. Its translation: CASSYPNSPEQFF.

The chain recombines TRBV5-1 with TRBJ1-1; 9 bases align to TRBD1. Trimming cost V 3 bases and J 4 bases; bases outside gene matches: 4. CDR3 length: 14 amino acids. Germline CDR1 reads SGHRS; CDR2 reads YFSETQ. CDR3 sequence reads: CASSSRQGVTEAFF. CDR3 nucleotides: TGCGCCAGCAGCTCGAGACAGGGGGTCACTGAAGCTTTCTTT.

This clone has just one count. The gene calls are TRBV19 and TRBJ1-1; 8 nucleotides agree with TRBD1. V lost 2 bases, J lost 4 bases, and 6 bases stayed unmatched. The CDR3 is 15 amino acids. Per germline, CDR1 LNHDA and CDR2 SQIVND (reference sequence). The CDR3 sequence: CASSIWGTGSTEAFF. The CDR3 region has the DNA TGTGCCAGTAGTATATGGGGGACAGGATCCACTGAAGCTTTCTTT.

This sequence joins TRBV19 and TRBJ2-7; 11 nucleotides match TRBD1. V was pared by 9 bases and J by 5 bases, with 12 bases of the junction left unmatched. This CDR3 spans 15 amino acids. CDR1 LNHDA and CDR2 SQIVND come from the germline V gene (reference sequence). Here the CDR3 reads CASAPGQGGVHEQYF. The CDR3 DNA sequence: TGTGCCAGCGCACCGGGACAGGGGGGTGTCCACGAGCAGTACTTC.

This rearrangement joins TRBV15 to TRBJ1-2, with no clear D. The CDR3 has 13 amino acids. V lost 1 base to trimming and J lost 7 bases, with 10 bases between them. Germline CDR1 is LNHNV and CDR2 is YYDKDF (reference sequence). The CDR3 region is CATSRAQRPGYTF. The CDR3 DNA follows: TGTGCCACCAGCAGAGCACAACGTCCTGGCTACACCTTC. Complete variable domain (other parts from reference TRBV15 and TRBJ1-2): DAMVIQNPRYQVTQFGKPVTLSCSQTLNHNVMYWYQQKSSQAPKLLFHYYDKDFNNEADTPDNFQSRRPNTSFCFLDIRSPGLGDTAMYLCATSRAQRPGYTFGSGTRLTVV.

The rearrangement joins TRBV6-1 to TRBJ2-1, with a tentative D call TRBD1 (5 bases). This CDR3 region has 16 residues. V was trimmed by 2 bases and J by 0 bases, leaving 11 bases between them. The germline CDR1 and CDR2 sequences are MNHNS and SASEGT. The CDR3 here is CASSERQWGSYNEQFF. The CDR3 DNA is TGTGCCAGCAGTGAACGACAGTGGGGCTCCTACAATGAGCAGTTCTTC.

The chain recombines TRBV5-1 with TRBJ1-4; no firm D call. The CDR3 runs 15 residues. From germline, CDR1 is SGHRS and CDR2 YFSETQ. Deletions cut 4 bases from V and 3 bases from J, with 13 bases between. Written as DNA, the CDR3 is TGCGCCAGCAGCACCGCCCGGGTGGCTAATGAAAAACTGTTTTTT. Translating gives CASSTARVANEKLFF. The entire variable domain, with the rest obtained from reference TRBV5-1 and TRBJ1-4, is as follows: KAGVTQTPRYLIKTRGQQVTLSCSPISGHRSVSWYQQTPGQGLQFLFEYFSETQRNKGNFPGRFSGRQFSNSRSEMNVSTLELGDSALYLCASSTARVANEKLFFGSGTQLSVL.